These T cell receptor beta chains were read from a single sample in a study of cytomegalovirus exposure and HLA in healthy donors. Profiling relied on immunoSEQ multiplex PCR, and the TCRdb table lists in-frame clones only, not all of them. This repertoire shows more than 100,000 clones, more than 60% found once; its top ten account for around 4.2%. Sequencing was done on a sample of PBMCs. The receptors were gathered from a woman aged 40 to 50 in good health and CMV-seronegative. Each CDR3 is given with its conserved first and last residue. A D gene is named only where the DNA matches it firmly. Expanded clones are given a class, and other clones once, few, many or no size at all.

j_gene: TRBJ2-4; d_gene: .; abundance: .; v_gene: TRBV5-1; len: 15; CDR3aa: CASSLVRDMGNIQYF; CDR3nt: TGCGCCAGCAGCTTGGTGCGGGATATGGGAAACATTCAGTACTTC
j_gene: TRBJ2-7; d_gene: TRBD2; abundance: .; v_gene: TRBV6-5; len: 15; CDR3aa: CASSLRGDTTYEQYF; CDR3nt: TGTGCCAGCAGCCTGCGGGGGGACACGACCTACGAGCAGTACTTC
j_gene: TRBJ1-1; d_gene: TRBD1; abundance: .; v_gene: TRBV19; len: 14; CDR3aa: CASSSGQGDTEAFF; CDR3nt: TGTGCCAGTAGTTCGGGACAGGGGGACACTGAAGCTTTCTTT
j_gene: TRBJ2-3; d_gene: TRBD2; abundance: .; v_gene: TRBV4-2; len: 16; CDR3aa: CASSPTSGGHTDTQYF; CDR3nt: TGTGCCAGCAGCCCCACTAGCGGGGGACACACAGATACGCAGTATTTT
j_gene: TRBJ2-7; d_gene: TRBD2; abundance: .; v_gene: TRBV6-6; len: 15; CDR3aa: CASTLEGRGAYEQYF; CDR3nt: TGTGCCAGCACCCTGGAGGGCCGGGGGGCCTACGAGCAGTACTTC
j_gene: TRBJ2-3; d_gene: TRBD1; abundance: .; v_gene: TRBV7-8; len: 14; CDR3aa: CASSWDRATDTQYF; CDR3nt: TGTGCCAGCAGCTGGGACAGGGCCACAGATACGCAGTATTTT
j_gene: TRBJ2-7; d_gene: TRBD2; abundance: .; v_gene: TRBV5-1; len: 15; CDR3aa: CASSSESGRFGEQYF; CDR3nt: TGCGCCAGCAGCTCCGAAAGCGGGAGATTTGGCGAGCAGTACTTC
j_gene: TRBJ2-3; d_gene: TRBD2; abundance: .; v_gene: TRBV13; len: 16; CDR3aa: CASSLGLAGAPDTQYF; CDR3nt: TGTGCCAGCAGCTTAGGTCTGGCGGGAGCCCCAGATACGCAGTATTTT
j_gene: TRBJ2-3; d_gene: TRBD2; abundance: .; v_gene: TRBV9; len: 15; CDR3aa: CASSVGGRALDTQYF; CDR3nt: TGTGCCAGCAGCGTAGGCGGGAGGGCCTTAGATACGCAGTATTTT
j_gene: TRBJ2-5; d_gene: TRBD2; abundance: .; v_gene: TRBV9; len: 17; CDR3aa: CASSAQGVAGGSETQYF; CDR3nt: TGTGCCAGCAGCGCCCAGGGCGTAGCGGGGGGGTCAGAGACCCAGTACTTC
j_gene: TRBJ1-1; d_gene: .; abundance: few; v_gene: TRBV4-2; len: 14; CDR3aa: CASSQDRGGTEAFF; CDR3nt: TGTGCCAGCAGCCAAGATCGGGGGGGCACTGAAGCTTTCTTT
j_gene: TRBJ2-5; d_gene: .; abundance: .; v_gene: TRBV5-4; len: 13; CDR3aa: CASSGLTEETQYF; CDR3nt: TGTGCCAGCAGCGGATTGACTGAAGAGACCCAGTACTTC
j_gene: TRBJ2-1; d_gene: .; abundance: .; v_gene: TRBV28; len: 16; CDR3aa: CATGRRAQGSYNEQFF; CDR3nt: TGTGCCACCGGAAGGAGGGCCCAGGGCTCCTACAATGAGCAGTTCTTC
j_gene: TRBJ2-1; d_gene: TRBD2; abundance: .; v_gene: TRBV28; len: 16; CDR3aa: CASSSPGLAIHNEQFF; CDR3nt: TGTGCCAGCAGTTCCCCGGGACTAGCCATCCACAATGAGCAGTTCTTC
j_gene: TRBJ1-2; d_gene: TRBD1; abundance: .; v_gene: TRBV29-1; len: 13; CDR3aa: CSVWDRGTYGYTF; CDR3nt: TGCAGCGTTTGGGACAGGGGGACGTATGGCTACACCTTC
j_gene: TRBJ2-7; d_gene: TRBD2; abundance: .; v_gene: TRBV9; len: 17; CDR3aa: CASSVDSTSGGNYEQYF; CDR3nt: TGTGCCAGCAGCGTAGATTCGACTAGCGGGGGGAACTACGAGCAGTACTTC
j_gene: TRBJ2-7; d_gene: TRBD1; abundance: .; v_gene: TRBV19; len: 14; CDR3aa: CASSISGGSHEQYF; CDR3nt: TGTGCCAGTAGTATTTCAGGGGGCTCCCACGAGCAGTACTTC
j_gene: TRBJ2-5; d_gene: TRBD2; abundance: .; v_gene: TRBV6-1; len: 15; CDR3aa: CASQGLAGTQETQYF; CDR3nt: TGTGCCAGCCAAGGACTAGCGGGGACCCAAGAGACCCAGTACTTC
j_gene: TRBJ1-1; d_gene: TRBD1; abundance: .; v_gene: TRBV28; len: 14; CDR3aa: CASSETGRRTEAFF; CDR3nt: TGTGCCAGCAGTGAGACAGGGAGGAGGACTGAAGCTTTCTTT
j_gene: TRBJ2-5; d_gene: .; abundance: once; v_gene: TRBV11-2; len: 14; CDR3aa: CASSLGQIGETQYF; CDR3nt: TGTGCCAGCAGCCTTGGACAGATCGGGGAGACCCAGTACTTC
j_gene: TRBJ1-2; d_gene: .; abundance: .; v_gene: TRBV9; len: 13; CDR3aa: CASSVGGVGGYTF; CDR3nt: TGTGCCAGCAGCGTAGGCGGGGTGGGCGGCTACACCTTC
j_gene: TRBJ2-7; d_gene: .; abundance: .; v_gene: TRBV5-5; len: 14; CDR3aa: CASSLYESSYEQYF; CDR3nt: TGTGCCAGCAGCTTGTATGAGAGCTCCTACGAGCAGTACTTC
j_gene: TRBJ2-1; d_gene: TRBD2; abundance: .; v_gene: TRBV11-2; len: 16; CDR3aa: CASSHTRDYSYNEQFF; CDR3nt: TGTGCCAGCAGCCATACCCGGGACTACTCCTACAATGAGCAGTTCTTC
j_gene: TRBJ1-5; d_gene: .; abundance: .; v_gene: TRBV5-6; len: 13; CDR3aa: CASSLAGNQPQHF; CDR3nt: TGTGCCAGCAGCTTGGCGGGCAATCAGCCCCAGCATTTT
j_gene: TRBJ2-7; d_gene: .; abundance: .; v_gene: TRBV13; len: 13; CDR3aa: CASMRRPVYEQYF; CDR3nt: TGTGCCAGCATGAGGCGACCGGTCTACGAGCAGTACTTC
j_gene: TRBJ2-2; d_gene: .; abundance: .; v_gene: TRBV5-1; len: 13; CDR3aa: CASSFQNTGELFF; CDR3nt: TGCGCCAGCAGCTTCCAGAACACCGGGGAGCTGTTTTTT